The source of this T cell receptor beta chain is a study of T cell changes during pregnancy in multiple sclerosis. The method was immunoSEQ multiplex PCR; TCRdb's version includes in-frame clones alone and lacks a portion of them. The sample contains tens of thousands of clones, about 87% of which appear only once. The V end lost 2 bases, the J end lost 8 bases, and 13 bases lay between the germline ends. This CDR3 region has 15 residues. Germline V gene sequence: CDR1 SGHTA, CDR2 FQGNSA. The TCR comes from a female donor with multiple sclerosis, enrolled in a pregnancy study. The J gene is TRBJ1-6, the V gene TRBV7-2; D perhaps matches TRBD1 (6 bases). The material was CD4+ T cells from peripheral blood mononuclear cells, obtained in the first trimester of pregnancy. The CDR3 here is CASSLTGNRDSPLHF. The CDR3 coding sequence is TGTGCCAGCAGCTTAACGGGGAACAGGGATTCACCCCTCCACTTT.